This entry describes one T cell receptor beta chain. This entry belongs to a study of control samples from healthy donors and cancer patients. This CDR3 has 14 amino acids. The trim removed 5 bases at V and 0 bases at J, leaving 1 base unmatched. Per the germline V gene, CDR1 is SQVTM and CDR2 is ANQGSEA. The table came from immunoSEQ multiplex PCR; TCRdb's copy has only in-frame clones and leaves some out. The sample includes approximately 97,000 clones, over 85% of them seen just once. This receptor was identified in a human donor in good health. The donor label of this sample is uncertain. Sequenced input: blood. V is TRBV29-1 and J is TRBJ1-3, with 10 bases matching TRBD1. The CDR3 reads CSVWTGGSGNTIYF. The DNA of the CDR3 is TGCAGCGTTTGGACAGGGGGCTCTGGAAACACCATATATTTT.